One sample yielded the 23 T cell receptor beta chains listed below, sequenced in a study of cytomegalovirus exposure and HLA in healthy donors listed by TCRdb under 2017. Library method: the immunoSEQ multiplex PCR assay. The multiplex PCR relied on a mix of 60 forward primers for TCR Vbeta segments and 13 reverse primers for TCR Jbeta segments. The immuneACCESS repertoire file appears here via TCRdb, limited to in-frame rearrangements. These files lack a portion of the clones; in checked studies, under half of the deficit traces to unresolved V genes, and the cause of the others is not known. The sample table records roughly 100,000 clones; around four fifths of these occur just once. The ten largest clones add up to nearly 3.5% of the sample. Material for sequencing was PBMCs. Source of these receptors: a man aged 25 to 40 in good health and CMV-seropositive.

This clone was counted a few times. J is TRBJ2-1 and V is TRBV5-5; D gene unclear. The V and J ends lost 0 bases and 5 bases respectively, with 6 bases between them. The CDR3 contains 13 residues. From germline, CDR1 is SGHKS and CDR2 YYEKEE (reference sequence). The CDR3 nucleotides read TGTGCCAGCAGCTTGGGTCCGGACAATGAGCAGTTCTTC. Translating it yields CASSLGPDNEQFF. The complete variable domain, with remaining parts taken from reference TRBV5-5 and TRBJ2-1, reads DAGVTQSPTHLIKTRGQQVTLRCSPISGHKSVSWYQQVLGQGPQFIFQYYEKEERGRGNFPDRFSARQFPNYSSELNVNALLLGDSALYLCASSLGPDNEQFFGPGTRLTVL.

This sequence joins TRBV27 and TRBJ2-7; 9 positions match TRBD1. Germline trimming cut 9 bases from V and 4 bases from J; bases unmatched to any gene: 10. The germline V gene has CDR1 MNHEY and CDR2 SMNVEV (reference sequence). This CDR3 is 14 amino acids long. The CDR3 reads CASSTIDRGYEQYF. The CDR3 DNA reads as TGTGCCAGTTCCACGATTGACAGGGGGTACGAGCAGTACTTC.

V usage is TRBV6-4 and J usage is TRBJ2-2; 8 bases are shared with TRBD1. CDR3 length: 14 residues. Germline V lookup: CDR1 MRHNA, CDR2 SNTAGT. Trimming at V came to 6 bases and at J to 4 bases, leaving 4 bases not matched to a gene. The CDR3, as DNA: TGTGCCAGCAGGCGGACAGGGAGCACCGGGGAGCTGTTTTTT. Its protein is CASRRTGSTGELFF.

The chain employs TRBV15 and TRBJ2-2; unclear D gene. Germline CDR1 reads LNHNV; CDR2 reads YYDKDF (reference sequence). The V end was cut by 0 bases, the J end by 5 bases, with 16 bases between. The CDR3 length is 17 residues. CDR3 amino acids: CATSRDVLAGRTGELFF. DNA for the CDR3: TGTGCCACCAGCAGAGATGTTTTGGCAGGAAGAACCGGGGAGCTGTTTTTT.

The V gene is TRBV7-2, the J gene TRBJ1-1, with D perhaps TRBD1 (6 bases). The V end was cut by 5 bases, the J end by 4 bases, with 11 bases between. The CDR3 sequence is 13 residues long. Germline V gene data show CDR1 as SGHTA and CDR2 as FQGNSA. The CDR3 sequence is CASSVRGSTEAFF. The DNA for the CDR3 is TGTGCCAGCAGCGTCAGGGGTTCCACTGAAGCTTTCTTT. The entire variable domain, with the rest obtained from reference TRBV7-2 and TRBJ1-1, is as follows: GAGVSQSPSNKVTEKGKDVELRCDPISGHTALYWYRQSLGQGLEFLIYFQGNSAPDKSGLPSDRFSAERTGGSVSTLTIQRTQQEDSAVYLCASSVRGSTEAFFGQGTRLTVV.

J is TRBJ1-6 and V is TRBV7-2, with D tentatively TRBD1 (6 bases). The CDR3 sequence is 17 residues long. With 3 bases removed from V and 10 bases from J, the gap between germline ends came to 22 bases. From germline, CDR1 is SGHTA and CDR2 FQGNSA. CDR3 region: CASSLEVGGAGGSPLHF. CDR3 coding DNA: TGTGCCAGCAGCTTGGAGGTGGGGGGCGCGGGGGGATCACCCCTCCACTTT.

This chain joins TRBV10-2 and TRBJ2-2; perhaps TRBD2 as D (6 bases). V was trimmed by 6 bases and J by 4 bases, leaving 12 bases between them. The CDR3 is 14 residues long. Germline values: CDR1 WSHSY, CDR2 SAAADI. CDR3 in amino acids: CASSGGIGTGELFF. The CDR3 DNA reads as TGCGCCAGCAGCGGGGGTATTGGCACCGGGGAGCTGTTTTTT.

The DNA of the CDR3 is TGTGCCAGCAGCTTAGATTCTCTCTCCTACGAGCAGTACTTC. Amino acids: CASSLDSLSYEQYF. The J gene is TRBJ2-7, the V gene TRBV7-2; D ambiguous. The CDR3 consists of 14 residues. Germline V gives CDR1 SGHTA, CDR2 FQGNSA. Trimming stripped 1 base from V and 0 bases from J, with 7 bases between. The full variable domain, completed using reference TRBV7-2 and TRBJ2-7, is GAGVSQSPSNKVTEKGKDVELRCDPISGHTALYWYRQSLGQGLEFLIYFQGNSAPDKSGLPSDRFSAERTGGSVSTLTIQRTQQEDSAVYLCASSLDSLSYEQYFGPGTRLTVT.

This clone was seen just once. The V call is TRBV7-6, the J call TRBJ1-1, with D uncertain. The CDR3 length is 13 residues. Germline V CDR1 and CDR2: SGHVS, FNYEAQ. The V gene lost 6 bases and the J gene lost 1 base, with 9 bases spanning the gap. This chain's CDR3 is CASSSDSNTEAFF. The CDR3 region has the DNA TGTGCCAGCAGTTCGGACTCGAACACTGAAGCTTTCTTT.

This CDR3 reads CASSLAGQGQGNSPLHF. Written as DNA, the CDR3 is TGTGCCAGCAGCTTAGCAGGTCAGGGACAGGGAAATTCACCCCTCCACTTT. The chain joins TRBV7-2 to TRBJ1-6; 9 bases are a match to TRBD1. This CDR3 comprises 17 residues. V gave up 0 bases and J gave up 7 bases; unmatched junction bases: 7. In germline, CDR1 is SGHTA, CDR2 FQGNSA.

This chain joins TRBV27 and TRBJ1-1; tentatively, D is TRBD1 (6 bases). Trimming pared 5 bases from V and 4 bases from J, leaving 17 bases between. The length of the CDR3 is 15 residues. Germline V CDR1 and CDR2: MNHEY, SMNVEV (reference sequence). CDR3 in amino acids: CASSTNRVLGTEAFF. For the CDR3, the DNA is TGTGCCAGCAGTACCAACAGGGTACTGGGCACTGAAGCTTTCTTT.

CDR3 sequence: CASSQPSPQETQYF. The CDR3 coding sequence is TGCGCCAGCAGCCAACCTAGCCCTCAGGAGACCCAGTACTTC. J is TRBJ2-5 and V is TRBV4-1, with D possibly matching TRBD2 (5 bases). Germline assignment: CDR1 MGHRA and CDR2 YSYEKL. This CDR3 has 14 amino acids. Trimming took 2 bases from V and 5 from J, leaving 12 bases between them.

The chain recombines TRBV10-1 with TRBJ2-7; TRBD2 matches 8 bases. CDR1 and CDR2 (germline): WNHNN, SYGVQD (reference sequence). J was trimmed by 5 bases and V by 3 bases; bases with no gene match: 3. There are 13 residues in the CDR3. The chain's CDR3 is CASSERREDEQYF. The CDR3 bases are TGCGCCAGCAGTGAAAGGCGGGAGGACGAGCAGTACTTC.

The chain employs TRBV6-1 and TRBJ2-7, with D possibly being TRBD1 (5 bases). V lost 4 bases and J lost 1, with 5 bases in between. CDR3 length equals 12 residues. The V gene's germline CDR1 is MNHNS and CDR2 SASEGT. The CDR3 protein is CASSAGSYEQYF. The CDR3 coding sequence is TGTGCCAGCAGTGCAGGGTCCTACGAGCAGTACTTC.

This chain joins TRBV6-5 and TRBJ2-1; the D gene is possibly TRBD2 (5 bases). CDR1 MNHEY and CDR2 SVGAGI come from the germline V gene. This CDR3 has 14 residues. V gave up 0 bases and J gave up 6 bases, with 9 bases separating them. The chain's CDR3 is CASSYSGATNEQFF. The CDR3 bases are TGTGCCAGCAGTTACTCGGGAGCCACCAATGAGCAGTTCTTC.

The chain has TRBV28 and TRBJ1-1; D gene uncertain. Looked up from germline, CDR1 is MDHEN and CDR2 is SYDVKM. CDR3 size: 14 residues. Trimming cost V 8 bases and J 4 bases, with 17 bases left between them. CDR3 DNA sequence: TGTGCCAGCTCCATCGGGAGACCTGGCACTGAAGCTTTCTTT. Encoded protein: CASSIGRPGTEAFF.

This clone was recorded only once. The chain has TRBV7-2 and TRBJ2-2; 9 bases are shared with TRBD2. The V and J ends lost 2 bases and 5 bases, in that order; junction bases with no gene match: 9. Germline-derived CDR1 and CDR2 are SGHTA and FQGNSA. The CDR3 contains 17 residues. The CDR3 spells CASSLRAGGPGTGELFF. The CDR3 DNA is TGTGCCAGCAGCTTAAGAGCGGGAGGCCCGGGAACCGGGGAGCTGTTTTTT.

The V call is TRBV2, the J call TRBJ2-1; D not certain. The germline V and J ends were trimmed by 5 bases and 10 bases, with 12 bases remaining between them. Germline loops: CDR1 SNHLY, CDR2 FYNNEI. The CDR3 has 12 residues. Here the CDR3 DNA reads TGTGCCAGCAGTCCGGTCTTCGGGGAGCAGTTCTTC. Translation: CASSPVFGEQFF.

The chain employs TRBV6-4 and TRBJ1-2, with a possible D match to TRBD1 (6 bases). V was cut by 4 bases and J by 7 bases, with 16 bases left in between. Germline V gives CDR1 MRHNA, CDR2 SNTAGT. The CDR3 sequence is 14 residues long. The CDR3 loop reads CASSGDDRRSGYTF. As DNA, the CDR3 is TGTGCCAGCAGTGGAGACGACAGGCGCTCTGGCTACACCTTC.

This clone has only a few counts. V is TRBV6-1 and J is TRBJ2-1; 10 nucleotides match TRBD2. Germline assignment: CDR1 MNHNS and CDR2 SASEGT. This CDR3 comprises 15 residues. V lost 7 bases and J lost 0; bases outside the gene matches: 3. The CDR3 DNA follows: TGTGCCAGCATAGCGGGAGGTTTCTCCTACAATGAGCAGTTCTTC. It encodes CASIAGGFSYNEQFF.

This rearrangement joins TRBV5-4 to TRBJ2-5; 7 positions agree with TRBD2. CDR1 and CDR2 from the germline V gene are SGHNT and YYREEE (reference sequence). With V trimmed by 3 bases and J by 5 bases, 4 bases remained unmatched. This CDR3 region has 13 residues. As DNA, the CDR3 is TGTGCCAGCAGCTGGGCGGGAGCTGAGACCCAGTACTTC. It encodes CASSWAGAETQYF.

CDR3 protein: CASSSSELAGAYEQYF. The CDR3 nucleotides are TGTGCCAGCAGTTCCTCAGAACTAGCGGGCGCCTACGAGCAGTACTTC. The V and J genes are TRBV27 and TRBJ2-7; 9 bases match TRBD2. CDR1 and CDR2 (germline): MNHEY, SMNVEV (reference sequence). The CDR3 is 16 amino acids. V shed 4 bases and J 2 bases; nucleotides not matched to a gene: 9.

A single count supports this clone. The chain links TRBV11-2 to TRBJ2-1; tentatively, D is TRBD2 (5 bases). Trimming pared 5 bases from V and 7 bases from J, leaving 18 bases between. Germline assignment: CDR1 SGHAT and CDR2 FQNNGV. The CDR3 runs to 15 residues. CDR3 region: CASSTIGSGWNEQFF. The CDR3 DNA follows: TGTGCCAGCAGCACTATCGGCTCGGGGTGGAATGAGCAGTTCTTC.